This entry describes one T cell receptor (beta chain). This entry comes from a study of T-cell memory formation after mild COVID-19. Overall study context: TCR clusters were mostly donor specific.

MiXCR, applied by TCRdb to the 5' RACE reads, yields one record per CDR3 protein. Of around 34,000 distinct CDR3 sequences listed, approximately 7.7% are singletons. The origin of this receptor is a man aged 18 to 30 who had mild COVID-19 (a few samples of this study predate the infection). Cell type and time point are not known. The material sequenced was PBMCs or a T cell subset sorted from them (not recorded which).

CDR3 region: CASSLGQGTNYGYTF. CDR3 bases: TGTGCCAGCAGCTTAGGACAGGGGACTAACTATGGCTACACCTTC. This chain links TRBV7-9 with TRBJ1-2; TRBD1 agrees at 8 bases. J gave up 0 bases and V 1 base, and 1 base lay outside the gene matches. Per germline, CDR1 SEHNR and CDR2 FQNEAQ (reference sequence). There are 15 residues in the CDR3.